This T cell receptor (beta chain) appears in the sequencing data of a study of shared clonotypes between healthy human individuals. TCRdb's table, derived via immunoSEQ multiplex PCR, lists solely in-frame clones and lacks some. Among some 2,000,000 clones listed, approximately 95% were seen once. CD4+ cells were split into CD45RA+ naive and CD45RA-negative memory subsets. In regard to this clone: The target antigen is unknown. The same CDR3 is also encoded by other DNA sequences in this sample.

The study's findings and limits: Shared across a few donors were around 5% of the naive CD4 clonotypes.

The source is a man in his late teens or twenties in good health. The source material was naive CD4+ T cells sorted from blood. The sample's subset: CD45RA+ positively selected.

CDR3 sequence reads: CASSPTGYEQYF. The CDR3 DNA sequence: TGTGCCAGCAGTCCTACAGGGTACGAGCAGTACTTC. The rearrangement links TRBV2 to TRBJ2-7; perhaps TRBD1 as D (6 bases). V was pared by 5 bases and J by 4 bases, with 9 bases between. The CDR3 is 12 amino acids. CDR1 and CDR2 from the germline V gene are SNHLY and FYNNEI.